This TCR beta chain was profiled in a study of blood T cell repertoires in COVID-19. Across the whole study: The samples span acute and convalescent COVID-19 from the United States, Italy and Spain.

This clone has ten or more counts. Per germline, CDR1 SGDLS and CDR2 YYNGEE. The CDR3 sequence is 15 residues long. V lost 4 bases to trimming and J lost 5 bases; unmatched junction nucleotides: 9. Seattle researchers signed up patients amid active infection and tracked them longitudinally. Per the authors' pipeline: Scientists estimated how many nucleated cells there were by amplifying reference gene primers. Sequencing used immunoSEQ multiplex PCR; TCRdb keeps in-frame clones, though not all of them. V, J and clone size are those of that table, while D and trimming were read from the DNA. This sample has 290,000 or so clones; approximately 90% occur once, and the top ten carry 2% to 2.5%.

The V and J genes are TRBV9 and TRBJ2-3; 8 bases fit TRBD2. The specimen was peripheral blood. The sequence came from a woman aged 25 to 45 with COVID-19, enrolled during active disease. CDR3: CASSISGAGGDTQYF. The CDR3 nucleotides are TGTGCCAGCAGCATTAGCGGGGCCGGGGGAGATACGCAGTATTTT.